The clone carrying this T cell receptor beta chain appeared a single time. This sample stems from a study of blood T cell repertoires in COVID-19. Turning to the study itself: Sources were T cells, B-cell-depleted T cells, or PBMCs; the material itself was cDNA or gDNA.

The V gene's germline CDR1 is SNHLY and CDR2 FYNNEI. Trimming removed 4 bases from V and 2 bases from J; junction bases left unmatched: 2. This CDR3 contains 15 residues. In the authors' methods: From reference gene primer amplification, estimates of nucleated cell counts were derived. The method was immunoSEQ multiplex PCR; TCRdb's version includes in-frame clones alone and lacks a portion of them. That table is the source of V, J and clone size, and D and trimming were worked out from the DNA. Found here are around 230,000 clones, 70% to 90% of them singletons; the top ten hold about 3.3%. Clinical history as reported by participants underpinned cohort assignment.

The chain employs TRBV2 and TRBJ2-2; 9 bases match TRBD1. The sequence derives from a woman between 40 and 50 years old with acute COVID-19. The sequenced sample consisted of PBMCs or T cells enriched from blood (not recorded which). The CDR3 DNA follows: TGTGCCAGCAGTGGGGGACAGGGAAACACCGGGGAGCTGTTTTTT. Protein product: CASSGGQGNTGELFF.